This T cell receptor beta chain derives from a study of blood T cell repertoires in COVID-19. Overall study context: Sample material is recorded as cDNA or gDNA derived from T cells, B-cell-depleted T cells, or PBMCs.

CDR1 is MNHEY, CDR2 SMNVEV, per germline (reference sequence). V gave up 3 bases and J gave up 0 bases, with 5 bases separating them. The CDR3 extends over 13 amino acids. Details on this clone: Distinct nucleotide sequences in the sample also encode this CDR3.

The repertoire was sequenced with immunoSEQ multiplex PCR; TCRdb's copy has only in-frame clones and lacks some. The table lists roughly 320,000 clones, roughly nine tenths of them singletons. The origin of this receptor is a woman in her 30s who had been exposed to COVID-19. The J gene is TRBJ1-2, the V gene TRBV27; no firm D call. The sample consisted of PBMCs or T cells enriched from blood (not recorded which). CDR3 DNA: TGTGCCAGCAGTTTCGGGGCTAACTATGGCTACACCTTC. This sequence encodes CASSFGANYGYTF.